This entry is about one TCR beta chain. What it binds is unknown. This entry comes from a study of a mutant IDH1 vaccine in newly diagnosed glioma. On the study more broadly: Treated patients showed a male proportion of roughly 60%, a female proportion of roughly 38%, and a mean age of 40.4 years. Scheduled at week 35, visit V12 preceded visit V13, held at week 47.

Libraries were prepared by immunoSEQ multiplex PCR; TCRdb keeps only in-frame clonotypes and omits some of them. Of tens of thousands of clones in the sample, roughly nine tenths were seen once. With V trimmed by 3 bases and J by 6 bases, 4 bases remained unmatched. This CDR3 spans 14 amino acids. Germline V lookup: CDR1 LNHDA, CDR2 SQIVND (reference sequence). The time point is: week 47, end of study. Vaccination used 300 ug of mutant IDH1 20-mer peptide per dose, with topical imiquimod. Study-wide results and caveats: Vaccine-induced responses were seen in approximately 93% of patients, spanning several MHC alleles.

The gene calls are TRBV19 and TRBJ1-5, with TRBD1 matching 8 bases. This specimen consisted of PBMCs, obtained from a glioma patient whose treatment included an IDH1 peptide vaccine. This TCR was sampled from a woman aged 50 to 65 with glioma. The CDR3 region is CASSMDRDLQPQHF. In DNA form, the CDR3 reads TGTGCCAGTAGTATGGACAGGGACCTTCAGCCCCAGCATTTT.